This T cell receptor (beta chain) stems from a study of tumor-infiltrating lymphocytes in primary liver carcinoma. TCR beta cDNA was made from approximately 500 ng total RNA with a constant-region primer. Each TCR beta library was derived from three nested multiplex PCR rounds that employed slightly modified ARM-PCR. PCR rounds one and two used TRBV1-TRBV30 forward primers with a C-beta reverse primer for 10 cycles each. TCRdb processed the multiplex PCR reads anew with MiXCR; each CDR3 protein has one entry. The sample includes hundreds of thousands of distinct CDR3 sequences, roughly three fifths seen only once; the top ten take 15% to 20%. Extraction also yielded germline DNA, while blood RNA was obtained from unsorted whole blood. Germline V gene data show CDR1 as SGHAT and CDR2 as FQDESV (reference sequence). The CDR3 is 15 residues long. The count of this clonotype is one. The junction shows a germline mismatch at one end, possibly a read error.

Material: peripheral blood. The origin of this receptor is a woman between 25 and 40 years old with primary liver carcinoma and hepatitis B virus infection. The chain has TRBV11-1 and TRBJ2-1; D is perhaps TRBD1 (5 bases). This chain's CDR3 is CAISLSRVMHNEQFF. The CDR3 DNA follows: TGTGCCATCAGCTTGAGCAGGGTGATGCACAATGAGCAGTTCTTC.